Given below is one T cell receptor (beta chain) in context. Its target is unknown. The data stem from a study of cytomegalovirus exposure and HLA in healthy donors. Study-level findings and limits: Among the sequence variants, a highly shared cluster was likely an artifact of sequencing. In an earlier analysis, productive rearrangement rates for most beta V segments clustered near 87% or 30%. The study labeled roughly 160 TCR beta chains cytomegalovirus-associated.

The study ran its PCR with 60 Vbeta and 13 Jbeta primers. Sequencing was performed with immunoSEQ multiplex PCR; in TCRdb, only in-frame clones are kept and a portion is missing. Here the sample spans some 220,000 clones, about 85% being singletons. Trimming at V came to 5 bases and at J to 6 bases, leaving 9 bases not matched to a gene. Per the germline V gene, CDR1 is SGHVS and CDR2 is FQNEAQ. The CDR3 totals 18 residues. Sequencing used PBMCs. The J gene is TRBJ2-2, the V gene TRBV7-8; 16 bases match TRBD2. The sequence came from a girl aged 2-10 years in good health and CMV-seronegative. The CDR3 region is CASSEGGLAGGLSGELFF. DNA for the CDR3: TGTGCCAGCAGCGAGGGGGGACTAGCGGGGGGGCTCTCCGGGGAGCTGTTTTTT.